The entry below gives a single T cell receptor (beta chain) sequence along with its context. Its antigen is unidentified. CDR1 is MNHNS, CDR2 SASEGT, per germline. V was trimmed by 6 bases and J by 13 bases, leaving 21 bases between them. The CDR3 has 13 residues. The sample belongs to a study of T-cell reconstitution after alpha-beta-depleted transplantation in children. For TCRbeta, the library was prepared with unique molecular identifiers. TCRdb reprocessed the PCR reads with MiXCR, giving one entry per CDR3 protein. The sample has about 980,000 distinct CDR3 sequences; roughly 29% are singletons. Broader study findings: For some patients, TCRbeta diversity was high at day 60 because of recipient T cells and thymic progenitors that survived. T-cell numbers and diversity one year post-transplant derived largely from freshly generated T cells.

Specimen: PBMCs, mostly from graft donor cells, collected 360 days after TCRalphabeta/CD19-depleted stem cell transplant. The chain is built from TRBV6-1 and TRBJ1-1, with D tentatively TRBD1 (6 bases). This clonotype originated in a boy younger than two who had a stem cell transplant for SCID, so the T cells may come from the graft donor. The CDR3 is CASRPGGDLGVFF. The CDR3 DNA reads as TGTGCCAGCAGGCCCGGGGGCGACCTTGGGGTTTTCTTT.